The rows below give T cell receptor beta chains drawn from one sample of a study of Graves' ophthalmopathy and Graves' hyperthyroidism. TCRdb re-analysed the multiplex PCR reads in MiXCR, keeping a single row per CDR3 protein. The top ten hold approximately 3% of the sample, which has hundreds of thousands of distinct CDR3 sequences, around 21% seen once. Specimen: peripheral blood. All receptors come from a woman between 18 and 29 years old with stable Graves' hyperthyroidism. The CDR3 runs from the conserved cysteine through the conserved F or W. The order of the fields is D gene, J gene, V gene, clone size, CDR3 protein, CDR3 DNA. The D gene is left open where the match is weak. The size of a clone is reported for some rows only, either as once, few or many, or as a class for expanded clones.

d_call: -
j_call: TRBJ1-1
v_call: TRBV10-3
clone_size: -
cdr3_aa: CAISDAANTEAFF
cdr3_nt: TGTGCCATCAGTGACGCGGCCAACACTGAAGCTTTCTTT

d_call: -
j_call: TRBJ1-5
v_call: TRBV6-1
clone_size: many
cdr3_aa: CASSREVVSNQPQHF
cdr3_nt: TGTGCCAGCAGCAGGGAGGTAGTTAGCAATCAGCCCCAGCATTTT

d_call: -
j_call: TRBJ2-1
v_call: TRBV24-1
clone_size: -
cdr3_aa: CATSDFGDAEQFF
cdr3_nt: TGTGCCACCAGTGATTTTGGGGACGCTGAGCAGTTCTTC

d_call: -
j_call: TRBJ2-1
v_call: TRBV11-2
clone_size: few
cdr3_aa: CASRDNEQFF
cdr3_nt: TGTGCCAGCAGGGACAATGAGCAGTTCTTC

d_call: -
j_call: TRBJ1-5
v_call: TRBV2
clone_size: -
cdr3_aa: CASRPGERDQPQHF
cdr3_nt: TGTGCCAGCAGACCAGGGGAGAGGGATCAGCCCCAGCATTTT

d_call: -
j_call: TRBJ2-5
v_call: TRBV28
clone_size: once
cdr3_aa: CASSLTTDSLQETQYF
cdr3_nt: TGTGCCAGCAGCCTGACCACGGACAGCCTCCAAGAGACCCAGTACTTC

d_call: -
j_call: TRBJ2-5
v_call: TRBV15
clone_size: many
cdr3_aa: CATSRDRLTQYF
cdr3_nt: TGTGCCACCAGCAGAGATCGGTTAACCCAGTACTTC

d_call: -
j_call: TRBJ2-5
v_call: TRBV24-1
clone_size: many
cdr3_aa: CATSDVAGVETQYF
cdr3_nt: TGTGCCACCAGTGATGTGGCAGGGGTCGAGACCCAGTACTTC

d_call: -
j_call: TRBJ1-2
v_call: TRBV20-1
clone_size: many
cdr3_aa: CSARGVSPYGYTF
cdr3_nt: TGCAGTGCTAGAGGGGTCAGCCCCTATGGCTACACCTTC

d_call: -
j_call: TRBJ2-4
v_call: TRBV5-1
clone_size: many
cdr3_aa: CASSLGGGLKVAKNIQYF
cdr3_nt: TGCGCCAGCAGCCTGGGAGGGGGACTTAAAGTAGCCAAAAACATTCAGTACTTC

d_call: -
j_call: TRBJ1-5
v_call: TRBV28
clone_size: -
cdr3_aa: CASILAGGNQPQHF
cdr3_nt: TGTGCCAGCATCTTGGCGGGTGGCAATCAGCCCCAGCATTTT

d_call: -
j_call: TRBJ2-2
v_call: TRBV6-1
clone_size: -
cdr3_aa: CASSEGPGQGTGELFF
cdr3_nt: TGTGCCAGCAGTGAAGGCCCGGGCCAGGGCACCGGGGAGCTGTTTTTT

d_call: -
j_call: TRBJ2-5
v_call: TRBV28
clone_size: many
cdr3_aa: CASSTSYQTQYF
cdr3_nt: TGTGCCAGCAGTACATCCTACCAGACCCAGTACTTC

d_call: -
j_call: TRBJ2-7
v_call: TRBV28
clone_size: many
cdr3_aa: CASSSRTRGVSREQYF
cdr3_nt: TGTGCCAGCAGTTCCCGGACTAGGGGGGTATCACGTGAGCAGTACTTC

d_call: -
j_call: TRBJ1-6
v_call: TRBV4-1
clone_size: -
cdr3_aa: CASSQVENSPLHF
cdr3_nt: TGCGCCAGCAGCCAAGTTGAGAATTCACCCCTCCACTTT

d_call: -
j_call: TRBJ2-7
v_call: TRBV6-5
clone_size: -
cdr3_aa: CASLTFRGGEQYF
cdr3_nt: TGTGCCAGCCTTACTTTTCGGGGAGGCGAGCAGTACTTC

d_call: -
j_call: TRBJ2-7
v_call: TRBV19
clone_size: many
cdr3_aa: CASSNSRSYEQYF
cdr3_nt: TGTGCCAGTAGTAATAGTAGGTCCTACGAGCAGTACTTC

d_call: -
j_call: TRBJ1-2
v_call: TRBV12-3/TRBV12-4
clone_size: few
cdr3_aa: CASSLEPAYGYTF
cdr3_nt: TGTGCCAGCAGTTTAGAACCAGCCTATGGCTACACCTTC

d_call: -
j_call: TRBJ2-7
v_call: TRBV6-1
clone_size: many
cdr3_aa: CASSEALWAPYEQYF
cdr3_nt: TGTGCCAGCAGTGAAGCACTGTGGGCCCCCTACGAGCAGTACTTC

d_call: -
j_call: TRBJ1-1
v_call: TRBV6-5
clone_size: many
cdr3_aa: CASSYDTGNTEAFF
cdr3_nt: TGTGCCAGCAGTTACGACACAGGGAACACTGAAGCTTTCTTT

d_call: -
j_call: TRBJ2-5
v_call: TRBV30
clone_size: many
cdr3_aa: CAWSVTNHLETQYF
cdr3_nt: TGTGCCTGGAGTGTGACTAACCACCTAGAGACCCAGTACTTC

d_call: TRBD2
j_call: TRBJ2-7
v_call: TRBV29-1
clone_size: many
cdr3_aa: CSVENLASGGSYEQYF
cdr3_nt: TGCAGCGTCGAAAATTTGGCTAGCGGAGGCTCCTACGAGCAGTACTTC

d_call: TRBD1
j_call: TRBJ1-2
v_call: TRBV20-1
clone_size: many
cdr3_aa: CSANSRGQGAPKGYTF
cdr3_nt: TGCAGTGCTAACAGCCGGGGACAGGGGGCGCCGAAAGGCTACACCTTC

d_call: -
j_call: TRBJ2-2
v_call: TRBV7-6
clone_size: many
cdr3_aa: CASSLADPGELFF
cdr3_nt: TGTGCCAGCAGCTTAGCGGATCCCGGGGAGCTGTTTTTT

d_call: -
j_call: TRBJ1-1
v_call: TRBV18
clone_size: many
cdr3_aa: CASSPRVGVTEAFF
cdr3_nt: TGTGCCAGCTCACCTAGGGTCGGTGTTACTGAAGCTTTCTTT

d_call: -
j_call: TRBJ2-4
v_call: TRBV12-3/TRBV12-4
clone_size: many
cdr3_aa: CASSTFAGGFGAKNIQYF
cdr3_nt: TGTGCCAGCAGTACCTTCGCAGGGGGGTTTGGAGCCAAAAACATTCAGTACTTC

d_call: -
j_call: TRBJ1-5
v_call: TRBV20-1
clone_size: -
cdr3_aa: CSVGRADNQPQHF
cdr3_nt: TGCAGTGTAGGGCGAGCGGACAATCAGCCTCAGCATTTT

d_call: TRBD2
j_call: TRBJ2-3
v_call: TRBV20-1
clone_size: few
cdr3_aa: CSASGTSGPLGTDTQYF
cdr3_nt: TGCAGTGCTAGCGGGACTAGCGGCCCCCTGGGGACAGATACGCAGTATTTT

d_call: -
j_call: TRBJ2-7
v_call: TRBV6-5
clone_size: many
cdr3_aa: CASSWDATYEQYF
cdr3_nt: TGTGCCAGCAGTTGGGACGCAACCTACGAGCAGTACTTC

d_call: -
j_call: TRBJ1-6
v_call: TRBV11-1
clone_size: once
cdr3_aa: CASSGRDTNSSPLHF
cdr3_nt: TGTGCCAGCAGCGGAAGGGACACCAACTCCTCACCCCTCCACTTT

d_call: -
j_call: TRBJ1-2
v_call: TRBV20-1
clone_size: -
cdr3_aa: CSARPRVVGGGYTF
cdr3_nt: TGCAGTGCTAGACCCAGAGTTGTCGGCGGGGGCTACACCTTC

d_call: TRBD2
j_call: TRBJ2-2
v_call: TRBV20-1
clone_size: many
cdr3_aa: CSARDSLAGETGELFF
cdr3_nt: TGCAGTGCTAGAGATTCTCTAGCGGGAGAGACCGGGGAGCTGTTTTTT

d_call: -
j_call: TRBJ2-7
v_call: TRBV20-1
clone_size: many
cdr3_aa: CSAQTAATYEQYF
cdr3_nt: TGCAGTGCTCAGACGGCAGCCACCTACGAGCAGTACTTC

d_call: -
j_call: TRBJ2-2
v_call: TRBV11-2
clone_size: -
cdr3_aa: CASSLVFSVDRPNTGELFF
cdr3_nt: TGTGCCAGCAGCTTAGTATTTTCGGTTGACAGACCGAACACCGGGGAGCTGTTTTTT

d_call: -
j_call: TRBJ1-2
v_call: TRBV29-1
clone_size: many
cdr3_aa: CSVQEGGYGYTF
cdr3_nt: TGCAGCGTACAAGAAGGAGGCTATGGCTACACCTTC

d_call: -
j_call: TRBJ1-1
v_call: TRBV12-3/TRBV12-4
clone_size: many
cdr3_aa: CASSLQGAETEAFF
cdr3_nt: TGTGCCAGCAGTTTACAAGGAGCGGAGACTGAAGCTTTCTTT

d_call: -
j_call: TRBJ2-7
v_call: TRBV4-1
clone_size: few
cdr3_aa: CASSQEKGLTAYEQYF
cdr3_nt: TGCGCCAGCAGCCAAGAAAAAGGGTTGACCGCCTACGAGCAGTACTTC

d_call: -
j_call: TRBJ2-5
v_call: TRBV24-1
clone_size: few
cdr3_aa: CATSDTSRGQYF
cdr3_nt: TGTGCCACCAGTGACACCAGCAGGGGCCAGTACTTC

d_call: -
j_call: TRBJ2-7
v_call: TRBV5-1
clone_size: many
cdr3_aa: CASSNLTGHYEQYF
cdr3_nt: TGCGCCAGCAGCAATCTGACGGGACACTACGAGCAGTACTTC

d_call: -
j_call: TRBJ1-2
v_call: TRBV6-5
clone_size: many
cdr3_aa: CASSYGNYGYTF
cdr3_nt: TGTGCCAGCAGTTACGGGAATTATGGCTACACCTTC

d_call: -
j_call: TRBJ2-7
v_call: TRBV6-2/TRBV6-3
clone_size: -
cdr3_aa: CASSMTESYEQYF
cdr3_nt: TGTGCCAGCTCCATGACCGAGTCCTACGAGCAGTACTTC